This TCR beta chain comes out of a study of CD8 T cells in ankylosing spondylitis. Study-level points and caveats: Typical of ankylosing spondylitis blood, it appeared, was a TCR beta motif of fewer than 10 highly homologous variants. Reportedly, significant enrichment of disease-linked clones occurred in matched ankylosing spondylitis synovial fluid. Disease-linked clones bore a CD8+ phenotype, appearing relatively rarely in peripheral blood. Earlier work had already found some motif variants in reactive arthritis synovial fluid and blood.

The germline gives CDR1 LNHDA, CDR2 SQIVND (reference sequence). V was clipped by 3 bases and J by 3 bases, with 8 bases between them. The CDR3 has 13 residues. Quantitative barcoded 5'-RACE was used to prepare TCR beta libraries. A single record per CDR3 protein comes from TCRdb applying MiXCR to the 5' RACE reads. In the table there are fewer than 750,000 distinct CDR3 sequences, under 20% of which are singletons. About this clonotype itself: Its specificity is not known.

This chain links TRBV19 with TRBJ1-1, with D hard to call. The clonotype comes from a male donor with ankylosing spondylitis. The specimen was blood, either unsorted or a sorted T cell fraction (not recorded which). The CDR3 DNA reads as TGTGCCAGTAGTATGAGATTCTACACTGAAGCTTTCTTT. Its translation: CASSMRFYTEAFF.